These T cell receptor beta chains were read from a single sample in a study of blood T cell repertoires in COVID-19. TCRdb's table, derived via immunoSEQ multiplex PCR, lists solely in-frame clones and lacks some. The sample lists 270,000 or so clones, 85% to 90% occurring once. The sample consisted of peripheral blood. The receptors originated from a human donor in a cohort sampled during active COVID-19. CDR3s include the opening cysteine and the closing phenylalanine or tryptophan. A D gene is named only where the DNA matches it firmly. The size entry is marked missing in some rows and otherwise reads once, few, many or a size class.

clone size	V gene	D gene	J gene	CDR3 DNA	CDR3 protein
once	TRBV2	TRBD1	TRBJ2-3	TGTGCCAGCAGGACAGGGGGCACAGATACGCAGTATTTT	CASRTGGTDTQYF
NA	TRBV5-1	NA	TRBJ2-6	TGCGCCAGCAGCTTGCGCTGGGACTCCTCTGGGGCCAACGTCCTGACTTTC	CASSLRWDSSGANVLTF
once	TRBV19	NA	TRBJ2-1	TGTGCCAGTACCCCTGAGGTATCAAATACCTACAATGAGCAGTTCTTC	CASTPEVSNTYNEQFF
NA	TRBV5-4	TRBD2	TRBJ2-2	TGTGCCAGCAGCCACAGCGGGAGTCGGACCGGGGAGCTGTTTTTT	CASSHSGSRTGELFF
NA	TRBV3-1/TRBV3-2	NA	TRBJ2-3	TGTGCCAGCAGCCTCCGAGCCCACCTAAGCACAGATACGCAGTATTTT	CASSLRAHLSTDTQYF
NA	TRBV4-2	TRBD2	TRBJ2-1	TGTGCCAGCAGCCAAGTACTGCTAACGGGACTAGTCGCCAATGAGCAGTTCTTC	CASSQVLLTGLVANEQFF
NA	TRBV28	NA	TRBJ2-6	TGTGCCAGCAGTTGGAGCTCTGGGGCCAACGTCCTGACTTTC	CASSWSSGANVLTF
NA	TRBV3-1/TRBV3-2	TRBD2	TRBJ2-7	TGTGCCAGCAGCCAAGGGGGGACTAGCGCCTCTGAGTACTTC	CASSQGGTSASEYF
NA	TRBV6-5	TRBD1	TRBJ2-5	TGTGCCAGCAGTCGGGGACAGGGAAGCGAGACCCAGTACTTC	CASSRGQGSETQYF
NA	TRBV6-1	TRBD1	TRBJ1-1	TGTGCCAGCAGTGACAGGGGGCGCAGTGAAGCTTTCTTT	CASSDRGRSEAFF
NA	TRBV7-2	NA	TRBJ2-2	TGTGCCAGCAGCTTAGCTTCGCTAACCGGGGAGCTGTTTTTT	CASSLASLTGELFF
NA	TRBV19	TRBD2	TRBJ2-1	TGTGCCAGTAGCCAAACTAGCGGGGCTTCCTACAATGAGCAGTTCTTC	CASSQTSGASYNEQFF
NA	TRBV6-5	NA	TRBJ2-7	TGTGCCAGCAGGCGGCAGCGGGCTTCCTACGAGCAGTACTTC	CASRRQRASYEQYF
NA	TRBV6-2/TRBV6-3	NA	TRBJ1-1	TGTGCCAGCAGTTACTCATGGGGGGGGACTGAAGCTTTCTTT	CASSYSWGGTEAFF
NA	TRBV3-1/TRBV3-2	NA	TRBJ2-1	TGTGCCAGCAGCCACGAGCGAGATCTATACTACAATGAGCAGTTCTTC	CASSHERDLYYNEQFF
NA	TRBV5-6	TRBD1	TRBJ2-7	TGTGCCAGCAGCTTGGGACAGGGTGGCGAGCAGTACTTC	CASSLGQGGEQYF
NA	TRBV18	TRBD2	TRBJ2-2	TGTGCCAGCTCATCCCGGACTAGCGGGAGAGGGGCGAACACCGGGGAGCTGTTTTTT	CASSSRTSGRGANTGELFF
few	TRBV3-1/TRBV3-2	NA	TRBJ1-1	TGTGCCAGCAGCCAAGACCCGAAGGGAGGCACTGAAGCTTTCTTT	CASSQDPKGGTEAFF
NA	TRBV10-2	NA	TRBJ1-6	TGCGCATCCGCACAGCAGGGTGACTCACCCCTCCACTTT	CASAQQGDSPLHF
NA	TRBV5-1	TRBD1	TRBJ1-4	TGCGCCAGCAGCTTGGACCCGACAGGGATAAATGAAAAACTGTTTTTT	CASSLDPTGINEKLFF
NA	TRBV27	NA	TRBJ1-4	TGTGCCAGCCGGGGGTGGGGGACGACTGAAAAACTGTTTTTT	CASRGWGTTEKLFF
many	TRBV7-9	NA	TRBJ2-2	TGTGCCAGCAGCTTATTCGCGGGCACCGGGGAGCTGTTTTTT	CASSLFAGTGELFF
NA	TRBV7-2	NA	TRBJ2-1	TGTGCCAGCAGCTTCCCGGGGTCGGTTTACAATGAGCAGTTCTTC	CASSFPGSVYNEQFF
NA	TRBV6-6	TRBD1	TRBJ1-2	TGTGCCAGCAGTTATGGGACAGCTAACTATGGCTACACCTTC	CASSYGTANYGYTF
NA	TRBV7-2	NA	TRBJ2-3	TGTGCCAGCAGCCCACGTAGCGGAGATACGCAGTATTTT	CASSPRSGDTQYF
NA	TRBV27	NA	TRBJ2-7	TGTGCCAGCAGTTCTCAGGCCTACGAGCAGTACTTC	CASSSQAYEQYF
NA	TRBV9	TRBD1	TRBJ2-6	TGTGCCAGCAGCGTCGGGACCGGGACAGGGTCTGGGGCCAACGTCCTGACTTTC	CASSVGTGTGSGANVLTF
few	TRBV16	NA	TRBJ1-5	TGTGCCAGCAGCCAAGGGGGGATTAATCAGCCCCAGCATTTT	CASSQGGINQPQHF
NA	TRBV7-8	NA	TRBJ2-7	TGTGCCAGCAGCTTCTCTCGGGGCTACGAGCAGTACTTC	CASSFSRGYEQYF
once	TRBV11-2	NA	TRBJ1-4	TGTGCCAGCGGAAACAGGGTTCCTAATGAAAAACTGTTTTTT	CASGNRVPNEKLFF
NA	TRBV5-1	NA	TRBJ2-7	TGCGCCAGCAGCTTGATGAGTGGACGAAGCGGTAGAAACCCCTACGAGCAGTACTTC	CASSLMSGRSGRNPYEQYF
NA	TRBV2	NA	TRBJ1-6	TGTGCCACTCAAACCGGGATTTTGGCCCTCCACTTT	CATQTGILALHF
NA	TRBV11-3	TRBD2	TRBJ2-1	TGTGCCAGCAGTCTTAGCGGGAGGCCCCCGGTAGGTGAGCAGTTCTTC	CASSLSGRPPVGEQFF
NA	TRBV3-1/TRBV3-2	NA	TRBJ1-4	TGTGCCAGCAGCCAAGTGGGGCCAGCCCTACTATTTAATGAAAAACTGTTTTTT	CASSQVGPALLFNEKLFF
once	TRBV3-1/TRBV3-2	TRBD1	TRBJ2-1	TGTGCCAGCGCGGGACAGGGGGTCAATGAGCAGTTCTTC	CASAGQGVNEQFF
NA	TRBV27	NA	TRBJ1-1	TGTGCCAGCAGTTTATCGACTAGGACCCCTGAAGCTTTCTTT	CASSLSTRTPEAFF
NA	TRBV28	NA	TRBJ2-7	TGTGCCAGCAGTTTTTCTCTCGGGGGAGCTAGTAGACTATACGAGCAGTACTTC	CASSFSLGGASRLYEQYF
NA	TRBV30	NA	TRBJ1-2	TGTGCCTGGAGTGTACCCTATTCAGGGCCTCTTAACTATGGCTACACCTTC	CAWSVPYSGPLNYGYTF
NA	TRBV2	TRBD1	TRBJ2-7	TGTGCCAGCAGTGGAGGGACAGGGGTTTTGGAGCAGTACTTC	CASSGGTGVLEQYF
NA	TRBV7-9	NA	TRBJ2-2	TGTGCCAGCAGCCGAGGTTTGGGGAACACCGGGGAGCTGTTTTTT	CASSRGLGNTGELFF
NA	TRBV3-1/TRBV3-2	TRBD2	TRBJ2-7	TGTGCCAGCAGCCAAGACTGGCGGGAGTCTGGCTACGAGCAGTACTTC	CASSQDWRESGYEQYF
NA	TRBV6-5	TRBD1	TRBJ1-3	TGTGCCAGCACTCGGGACAGATCCTCTGGAAACACCATATATTTT	CASTRDRSSGNTIYF
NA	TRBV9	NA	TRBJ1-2	TGTGCCAGCAGCCCGACCTCGGGACTTTTCTATGGCTACACCTTC	CASSPTSGLFYGYTF
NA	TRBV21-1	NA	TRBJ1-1	TGTGCCAGCACCCCACCACCCTACAGGAACACTGAAGCTTTCTTT	CASTPPPYRNTEAFF
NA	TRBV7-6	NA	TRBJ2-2	TGTGCCAGCAGCCCTGCCCCCGGGGGAGCCTCTGGAACCGGGGAGCTGTTTTTT	CASSPAPGGASGTGELFF
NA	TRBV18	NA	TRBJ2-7	TGTGCCAGCTCACCCTTCCAGGGGCACCAATCCTACGAGCAGTACTTC	CASSPFQGHQSYEQYF
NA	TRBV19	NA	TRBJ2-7	TGTGCCAGTAGTATAAAAGCGGACAGCTCCTACGAGCAGTACTTC	CASSIKADSSYEQYF
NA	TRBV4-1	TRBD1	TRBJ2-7	TGCGCCAGCAGCGGACAGGGGTTGAGCGAGCAGTACTTC	CASSGQGLSEQYF
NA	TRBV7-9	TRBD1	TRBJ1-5	TGTGCCAGCAGCTTAGGCAGGGGGCAGCCCCAGCATTTT	CASSLGRGQPQHF
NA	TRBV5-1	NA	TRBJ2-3	TGCGCCAGCAGCTTCAGTGGAGATACGCAGTATTTT	CASSFSGDTQYF
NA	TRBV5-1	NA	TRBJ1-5	TGCGCCAGCAGTTACCTCTCGGGTCAGCCCCAGCATTTT	CASSYLSGQPQHF
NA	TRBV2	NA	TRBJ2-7	TGTGCCAGCAGTGGTGCGCCTAGCAGGCCGCACGAGCAGTACTTC	CASSGAPSRPHEQYF
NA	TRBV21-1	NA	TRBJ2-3	TGTGCCAGCAGCAAAGATAGAACTTGTTGGGGGGGTCTCACAGATACGCAGTATTTT	CASSKDRTCWGGLTDTQYF
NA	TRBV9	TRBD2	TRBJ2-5	TGTGCCAGCAGCGTAGTCCCTAGCGGGAGTCAAGAGACCCAGTACTTC	CASSVVPSGSQETQYF
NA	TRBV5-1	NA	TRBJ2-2	TGCGCCAGCAGCTTGAGGCGGGAAAGGACCGGGGAGCTGTTTTTT	CASSLRRERTGELFF
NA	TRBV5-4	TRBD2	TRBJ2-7	TGTGCCAGCAGCTTGGCCCCTAGCGGCTACGAGCAGTACTTC	CASSLAPSGYEQYF
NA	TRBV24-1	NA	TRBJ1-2	TGTGCCACCAGTGACTCTGGGACTCCAGAAGCTAACTATGGCTACACCTTC	CATSDSGTPEANYGYTF
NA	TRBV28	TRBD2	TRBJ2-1	TGTGCCAGCAGCACCGGGACTAGCCGGCGGGAGCAGTTCTTC	CASSTGTSRREQFF
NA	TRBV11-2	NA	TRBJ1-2	TGTGCCAGCAGCCGGAGGGGGGGAATAAACTATGGCTACACCTTC	CASSRRGGINYGYTF
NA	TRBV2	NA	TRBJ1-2	TGTGCCAGCAGTTTAGGGAGGGAGGATGGCTACACCTTC	CASSLGREDGYTF